The T cell receptor (beta chain) described here comes from a study of neurological immune-mediated disorders. Every sequencing run produced over 200 million TCR-beta sequences that came from 15-18 subjects. TCRdb processed the 5' RACE reads anew with MiXCR; each CDR3 protein has one entry. The data hold around 90,000 distinct CDR3 sequences, with around 13% observed a single time. Germline lookup yields CDR1 SQVTM and CDR2 ANQGSEA. J was trimmed by 4 bases and V by 3 bases; bases with no gene match: 3. The CDR3 covers 13 residues. As for time point: longitudinal time-point 2. Stored at -80 C, 2 million PBMCs were the source of the unsorted libraries. This clonotype has ten or more counts.

The chain employs TRBV29-1 and TRBJ2-3; TRBD2 matches 8 bases. Material for sequencing was PBMCs. The receptor's source is a female donor with HTLV-1-associated myelopathy (HAM/TSP). The CDR3 sequence is CSVDGGGADTQYF. CDR3 coding DNA: TGCAGCGTTGACGGGGGGGGGGCAGATACGCAGTATTTT.